The source of this T cell receptor (beta chain) is a study of cytomegalovirus exposure and HLA in healthy donors. The overall study: Around 200 million T cells yielded 120 million or so unique TCR beta sequences, as an earlier analysis found. Study-level results: Clonal expansion was found to be greater in HLA-associated TCR beta chains than in equally common others in a later analysis. A previous analysis found most TCR beta V segments productive roughly 87% or roughly 30% of the time.

In the case of this clone: Its matching antigen is unknown.

The donors, nominally healthy at sampling, likely had unrecorded immune exposures. Germline CDR1 is SGHDT and CDR2 is YYEEEE. V lost 3 bases and J lost 4; bases outside the gene matches: 4. The CDR3 spans 14 residues. PCR amplification relied on 60 Vbeta primers (plus 13 Jbeta primers). Measured with immunoSEQ multiplex PCR; TCRdb has only the in-frame clones, and not every one. The table has about 87,000 clones, approximately 74% seen once; the top ten hold approximately 20%. The sequenced sample was PBMCs. The source is a man younger than 45 in good health and CMV-seropositive. V usage is TRBV5-6 and J usage is TRBJ1-5, with 7 positions matching TRBD1. This CDR3 is CASSSPGQNQPQHF. In DNA, the CDR3 is TGTGCCAGCAGCTCACCGGGACAGAATCAGCCCCAGCATTTT.